What follows is one T cell receptor (beta chain) and its context. There are a few counts of this clonotype. Its antigen remains undetermined. Base-call qualities are not available, and no considerably larger clone is one nucleotide away. Via the germline V gene, CDR1 is SQVTM and CDR2 ANQGSEA. The cysteine opens and the phenylalanine closes a CDR3 of 11 amino acids. Only the CDR3 DNA stays, 33 bases, in frame from base 1. Between the V and J ends, shortened by 4 bases and 10 bases respectively, the junction contains 10 bases. The library was generated by PCR. Sequencing was performed on an Illumina HiSeq 2500. Molecular barcoding was employed in the preparation of TCR libraries, with unique molecular identifiers being used to normalize TCRbeta repertoire quantification. In-frame beta chains were kept once TCRdb had trimmed the public reads at Q25 with fastp and called clones with MiXCR. Duplicate CDR3 protein sequences are folded into a single record with the most common DNA and genes. The sample table holds around 800,000 distinct CDR3 sequences, of which 16% were seen once. The ten top clones hold approximately 5% of the sample.

The sample comes from a study of T-cell reconstitution after alpha-beta-depleted transplantation in children (dated by TCRdb to the mid-2010s). Regarding the complete study: T-cell immune reconstitution after TCRalphabeta/CD19-depleted allogeneic hematopoietic cell transplantation in children was quantitatively tracked in the study by means of TCR repertoire profiling.

The meaning of the sample's treatment or condition label: allogeneic hematopoietic cell transplantation with graft depleted of TCRalphabeta T cells and CD19 B cells. The children who served as transplant recipients had been given grafts of TCRalphabeta/CD19-depleted allogeneic hematopoietic cells. The paper as a whole reports these results and caveats: In some patients, the high TCRbeta diversity seen at day 60 was put down to recipient T cells and intrathymic progenitors that had survived conditioning. Hyperexpanded clone frequencies declined over subsequent months; after one year, T-cell counts and TCRbeta diversity were mostly attributed to newly produced T cells. About two months after transplant, the apparently early recovery of alphabetaT-cell counts reportedly depended on just several hundred clones that had expanded rapidly and came from non-depleted graft cells.

The receptor's source is a male patient aged 10 to 17 who had a stem cell transplant for acute lymphoblastic leukemia, so the T cells may come from the graft donor. The chain employs TRBV29-1 and TRBJ1-4; the D segment cannot be called with confidence. Sequenced material: PBMCs, mostly from graft donor cells, taken 360 days after TCRalphabeta/CD19-depleted stem cell transplant. CDR3 loop: CSVGRGGKLFF. The nucleotides are TGCAGCGTTGGTCGGGGAGGAAAACTGTTTTTT. Outside the CDR3, residues come from the reference TRBV29-1 and TRBJ1-4 proteins, so the full variable domain is: SAVISQKPSRDICQRGTSLTIQCQVDSQVTMMFWYRQQPGQSLTLIATANQGSEATYESGFVIDKFPISRPNLTFSTLTVSNMSPEDSSIYLCSVGRGGKLFFGSGTQLSVL.